The 28 T cell receptor beta chains presented below share a single source sample, sequenced in a study of blood T cell repertoires in COVID-19. Sequenced by immunoSEQ multiplex PCR; TCRdb stores in-frame clones only, minus some. The data contain about 230,000 clones, about 90% of them singletons. Sequenced material: PBMCs or T cells enriched from blood (not recorded which). The receptors derive from a woman between 25 and 40 years old with acute COVID-19.

The J gene is TRBJ2-5, the V gene TRBV19; maybe TRBD1 (6 bases). This CDR3 contains 16 residues. V lost 6 bases and J lost 5, with 22 bases in between. Germline V gene lookup returns CDR1 LNHDA and CDR2 SQIVND (reference sequence). The CDR3 sequence: CASSKRQASLGETQYF. In DNA, the CDR3 is TGTGCCAGTAGCAAAAGACAGGCCTCCCTTGGGGAGACCCAGTACTTC.

About this clone itself: Other DNA sequences within the sample encode an identical CDR3. The chain is built from TRBV2 and TRBJ2-2, with D possibly matching TRBD1 (6 bases). Per germline, CDR1 SNHLY and CDR2 FYNNEI. The CDR3 loop spans 14 amino acids. V shed 10 bases and J shed 2 bases, with 14 bases lying between them. The CDR3 protein is CATQGQLNTGELFF. The DNA of the CDR3 is TGTGCCACCCAAGGACAGTTAAACACCGGGGAGCTGTTTTTT. Together with reference TRBV2 and TRBJ2-2, the CDR3 gives the full variable domain: EPEVTQTPSHQVTQMGQEVILRCVPISNHLYFYWYRQILGQKVEFLVSFYNNEISEKSEIFDDQFSVERPDGSNFTLKIRSTKLEDSAMYFCATQGQLNTGELFFGEGSRLTVL.

The chain recombines TRBV5-6 with TRBJ1-4; a weak D match, TRBD1 (6 bases). CDR3 size: 14 residues. Germline-derived CDR1 and CDR2 are SGHDT and YYEEEE. V lost 0 bases to trimming and J lost 8 bases, with 11 bases between them. The DNA for the CDR3 is TGTGCCAGCAGCTTGGTTGGGGGCGTCGAAAAACTGTTTTTT. Its translation is CASSLVGGVEKLFF.

The V and J genes are TRBV12-3 or TRBV12-4 and TRBJ1-1; D unresolved. V was trimmed by 6 bases and J by 1 base, leaving 6 bases between them. CDR3 length equals 12 residues. The DNA of the CDR3 is TGTGCCAGCAGGGCGGAGAACACTGAAGCTTTCTTT. Protein: CASRAENTEAFF.

Only a few counts were recorded for this clone. V usage is TRBV7-9 and J usage is TRBJ1-5; 7 bases agree with TRBD1. Germline CDR1 SEHNR, CDR2 FQNEAQ (reference sequence). With V trimmed by 5 bases and J by 4 bases, 5 bases remained unmatched. This CDR3 has 14 amino acids. The CDR3 nucleotides are TGTGCCAGCAGCCGCGGGACAGAGAATCAGCCCCAGCATTTT. Translated, it gives CASSRGTENQPQHF.

The chain combines TRBV18 with TRBJ2-2; D possibly corresponds to TRBD1 (6 bases). Germline CDR1 reads KGHSH; CDR2 reads LQKENI. This CDR3 spans 16 amino acids. V lost 4 bases, J lost 0 bases, and 12 bases lay in between. CDR3 DNA sequence: TGTGCCAGCTCACAGCAGGGGTTGGCGAACACCGGGGAGCTGTTTTTT. Translated: CASSQQGLANTGELFF.

The chain couples TRBV2 to TRBJ2-7, with TRBD1 matching 8 bases. The germline CDR1 and CDR2 sequences are SNHLY and FYNNEI. This CDR3 has 14 residues. The V segment lost 5 bases and the J segment 3 bases; nucleotides outside the gene matches: 6. Written as DNA, the CDR3 is TGTGCCAGCAGTACTCCGGGACAGGACTACGAGCAGTACTTC. Translating it yields CASSTPGQDYEQYF.

The V call is TRBV2, the J call TRBJ2-2; no clear D gene. This CDR3 region has 16 residues. Looked up from germline, CDR1 is SNHLY and CDR2 is FYNNEI. Trimming left V 4 bases short and J 2 bases short, with 14 bases between. The CDR3 DNA follows: TGTGCCAGCAGTGCCTTCGTCACATTTAACACCGGGGAGCTGTTTTTT. Translation gives CASSAFVTFNTGELFF.

CDR3 loop: CASSRGAAPLDTQYF. CDR3 nucleotides: TGTGCCAGTAGCCGCGGGGCAGCCCCATTAGATACGCAGTATTTT. The chain links TRBV19 to TRBJ2-3; weak D call: TRBD2 (6 bases). Trimming pared 6 bases from V and 5 bases from J, leaving 18 bases between. The CDR3 length is 15 residues. Germline V gene lookup returns CDR1 LNHDA and CDR2 SQIVND (reference sequence). The entire variable domain, with the rest obtained from reference TRBV19 and TRBJ2-3, is as follows: DGGITQSPKYLFRKEGQNVTLSCEQNLNHDAMYWYRQDPGQGLRLIYYSQIVNDFQKGDIAEGYSVSREKKESFPLTVTSAQKNPTAFYLCASSRGAAPLDTQYFGPGTRLTVL.

The J gene is TRBJ1-5, the V gene TRBV21-1; TRBD1, the D gene given by the table, was not confirmed from the DNA. TRBV21-1 is noted as a pseudogene. The CDR3 has 15 amino acids. The CDR3 region has the DNA TGTGCCAGCAGCACAATCCAGGGGGCGAGTCAGCCCCAGCATTTT. Amino acid sequence: CASSTIQGASQPQHF.

The chain joins TRBV4-1 to TRBJ1-4; D is ambiguous. V lost 4 bases and J 0 bases, leaving 12 bases between the germline ends. The CDR3 contains 16 residues. Germline V gene lookup returns CDR1 MGHRA and CDR2 YSYEKL. CDR3 residues: CASSPTSGATNEKLFF. The CDR3 DNA sequence: TGCGCCAGCAGCCCTACCTCCGGGGCAACTAATGAAAAACTGTTTTTT.

The chain has TRBV3-1 (or the pseudogene TRBV3-2) and TRBJ2-5; 8 nucleotides match TRBD2. Germline V lookup: CDR1 LGHDT, CDR2 YNNKEL (reference sequence). V was clipped by 3 bases and J by 1 base; unmatched bases: 4. This CDR3 contains 15 residues. CDR3 bases: TGTGCCAGCAGCCAGGCGGGGGGTGCCCAAGAGACCCAGTACTTC. Translating it yields CASSQAGGAQETQYF.

The gene calls are TRBV5-1 and TRBJ1-1, with 9 bases aligning to TRBD1. From germline, CDR1 is SGHRS and CDR2 YFSETQ. The J segment lost 3 bases and the V segment lost 3 bases, leaving 6 bases of the junction unmatched. The CDR3 length is 15 residues. DNA for the CDR3: TGCGCCAGCAGCTCCGGACAGGGGATGGACACTGAAGCTTTCTTT. This sequence encodes CASSSGQGMDTEAFF.

The chain combines TRBV13 with TRBJ2-1; 7 bases line up with TRBD1. Looked up from germline, CDR1 is PRHDT and CDR2 is FYEKMQ (reference sequence). Losses at the gene ends were 5 bases for V and 2 bases for J; bases not matched to a gene: 6. This CDR3 has 15 residues. CDR3 sequence reads: CASSPRDRTYNEQFF. CDR3 bases: TGTGCCAGCAGCCCACGGGACAGAACCTACAATGAGCAGTTCTTC.

J is TRBJ2-2 and V is TRBV27, with D possibly TRBD1 on 6 matching bases. The germline gives CDR1 MNHEY, CDR2 SMNVEV (reference sequence). Trimming left V 8 bases short and J 5 bases short, with 15 bases between. This CDR3 contains 14 residues. The CDR3 DNA reads as TGTGCCAGCGCCCTGGTGGGGGCAACCGGGGAGCTGTTTTTT. It codes for CASALVGATGELFF.

The chain couples TRBV29-1 to TRBJ2-6; weak D call: TRBD1 (6 bases). The CDR3 length is 16 residues. CDR1 SQVTM and CDR2 ANQGSEA come from the germline V gene. Trimming left V 6 bases short and J 1 base short, with 16 bases between. This CDR3 is CSVGQTRASGANVLTF. CDR3 nucleotide sequence: TGCAGCGTCGGACAGACCCGGGCTTCTGGGGCCAACGTCCTGACTTTC.

The sample holds a few counts of this clone. The chain carries TRBV2 and TRBJ2-7; a weak D match, TRBD1 (6 bases). V lost 4 bases to trimming and J lost 2 bases, with 12 bases between them. The CDR3 length is 14 residues. The germline V gene encodes CDR1 SNHLY and CDR2 FYNNEI. CDR3 protein: CASSVTGTTYEQYF. DNA of the CDR3: TGTGCCAGCAGTGTAACAGGGACCACCTACGAGCAGTACTTC.

The chain joins TRBV5-1 to TRBJ1-4; 9 nucleotides agree with TRBD1. This CDR3 comprises 16 residues. Trimming removed 5 bases from V and 3 bases from J; junction bases left unmatched: 8. Germline V lookup: CDR1 SGHRS, CDR2 YFSETQ. CDR3 DNA: TGCGCCAGCAGGACCGGGACAGGGTATTCTAATGAAAAACTGTTTTTT. Residues: CASRTGTGYSNEKLFF.

Only one count was recorded for this clone. The J gene is TRBJ1-2, the V gene TRBV14; weak D call: TRBD1 (5 bases). Germline loops: CDR1 SGHDN, CDR2 FVKESK. The CDR3 contains 15 residues. V was shortened by 0 bases and J by 4 bases, with 12 bases between the two germline ends. CDR3 sequence reads: CASSQETARSYGYTF. CDR3 sequence (DNA): TGTGCCAGCAGCCAAGAGACAGCTCGGAGCTATGGCTACACCTTC.

This chain uses TRBV9 with TRBJ1-2; 7 bases match TRBD1. Unmatched junction bases numbered 9, after V lost 2 bases and J lost 2 bases. This CDR3 is 16 amino acids long. Germline loops: CDR1 SGDLS, CDR2 YYNGEE. The chain's CDR3 is CASSVGTDPGNYGYTF. Written as DNA, the CDR3 is TGTGCCAGCAGCGTTGGGACAGATCCGGGAAACTATGGCTACACCTTC.

This clone appeared a few times. The chain employs TRBV28 and TRBJ2-7, with D perhaps matching TRBD2 (6 bases). Germline-derived CDR1 and CDR2 are MDHEN and SYDVKM. This CDR3 comprises 14 residues. V lost 4 bases to trimming and J lost 3 bases, with 13 bases between them. The CDR3 nucleotides are TGTGCCAGCAGTTCCACAGGAGGGAACTACGAGCAGTACTTC. Protein product: CASSSTGGNYEQYF. Full variable domain (outside the CDR3, taken from reference TRBV28 and TRBJ2-7): DVKVTQSSRYLVKRTGEKVFLECVQDMDHENMFWYRQDPGLGLRLIYFSYDVKMKEKGDIPEGYSVSREKKERFSLILESASTNQTSMYLCASSSTGGNYEQYFGPGTRLTVT.

The chain employs TRBV11-2 and TRBJ2-2, with D uncertain. Trimming cost V 5 bases and J 5 bases, with 9 bases left between them. This CDR3 region has 13 residues. Germline lookup yields CDR1 SGHAT and CDR2 FQNNGV. CDR3 in amino acids: CASSAVATGELFF. The CDR3 bases are TGTGCCAGCAGCGCTGTAGCAACCGGGGAGCTGTTTTTT.

This chain links TRBV29-1 with TRBJ1-1; D call uncertain. The CDR3 spans 11 residues. V lost 5 bases to trimming and J lost 11 bases, with 15 bases between them. Germline CDR1 reads SQVTM; CDR2 reads ANQGSEA. The CDR3 region has the DNA TGCAGCGTTCACGGACTGCCGTCTGCTTTCTTT. This translates into CSVHGLPSAFF.

The chain links TRBV3-1 (or the pseudogene TRBV3-2) to TRBJ2-7; possible D gene TRBD2, 6 bases. The CDR3 runs to 15 residues. V lost 0 bases, J lost 3 bases, and 12 bases lay in between. CDR1 LGHDT and CDR2 YNNKEL come from the germline V gene (reference sequence). The CDR3 loop is CASSQEGRTNYEQYF. The CDR3 DNA reads as TGTGCCAGCAGCCAAGAAGGCCGGACTAACTACGAGCAGTACTTC.

The rearrangement joins TRBV2 to TRBJ1-1; possibly TRBD1 for D (5 bases). The CDR3 runs 14 residues. V was clipped by 1 base and J by 5 bases, with 11 bases between them. Germline CDR1 reads SNHLY; CDR2 reads FYNNEI. The CDR3 DNA reads as TGTGCCAGCAGTGAAGGGGGGAGGGGAACTGAAGCTTTCTTT. Its protein product is CASSEGGRGTEAFF.

V gene TRBV10-3 combines with J gene TRBJ2-7; 7 nucleotides align to TRBD1. Trimming cost V 2 bases and J 6 bases; bases outside gene matches: 7. Germline lookup yields CDR1 ENHRY and CDR2 SYGVKD. The CDR3 extends over 14 amino acids. In nucleotides, the CDR3 is TGTGCCATCAGTGAGACGACGGGACAGCCCGAGCAGTACTTC. It translates to CAISETTGQPEQYF.

The V call is TRBV7-3, the J call TRBJ2-1; 9 bases match TRBD2. The CDR3 is 16 amino acids. V shed 0 bases, J shed 4 bases, and the junction held 4 bases outside the gene matches. Germline V gene data show CDR1 as SGHTA and CDR2 as FQGTGA. The CDR3 sequence: CASSLTPLAGYNEQFF. DNA of the CDR3: TGTGCCAGCAGCTTAACCCCCCTAGCGGGGTACAATGAGCAGTTCTTC.

The chain joins TRBV5-1 to TRBJ2-1; weak D call: TRBD2 (6 bases). The CDR3 sequence is 14 residues long. Trimming took off 4 bases at V and 8 bases at J, with 16 bases between the two ends. Germline-derived CDR1 and CDR2 are SGHRS and YFSETQ. The CDR3 DNA reads TGCGCCAGCAGCCCTTCGCGGGGTGCGGATGAGCAGTTCTTC. It specifies CASSPSRGADEQFF. Supplemented by reference TRBV5-1 and TRBJ2-1, the full variable domain reads KAGVTQTPRYLIKTRGQQVTLSCSPISGHRSVSWYQQTPGQGLQFLFEYFSETQRNKGNFPGRFSGRQFSNSRSEMNVSTLELGDSALYLCASSPSRGADEQFFGPGTRLTVL.